This T cell receptor beta chain emerged from a study of blood T cell repertoires in COVID-19. Study-wide background: The analysed material was cDNA or gDNA that came from T cells, B-cell-depleted T cells, or PBMCs.

Using immunoSEQ multiplex PCR, the repertoire was profiled, and TCRdb retains in-frame clones only, with some absent. Of about 140,000 clones in the sample, roughly 84% were seen once. The germline CDR1 and CDR2 sequences are MNHNS and SASEGT. The J segment lost 6 bases and the V segment lost 2 bases, leaving 1 base of the junction unmatched. The CDR3 runs 15 residues. The sequenced material came from peripheral blood. The rearrangement links TRBV6-1 to TRBJ2-1; TRBD2 matches at 13 bases. This receptor was identified in a young man with COVID-19, enrolled during active disease. The CDR3 nucleotides are TGTGCCAGCAGTGAACGGACTAGCGGGGGCAATGAGCAGTTCTTC. This translates into CASSERTSGGNEQFF.